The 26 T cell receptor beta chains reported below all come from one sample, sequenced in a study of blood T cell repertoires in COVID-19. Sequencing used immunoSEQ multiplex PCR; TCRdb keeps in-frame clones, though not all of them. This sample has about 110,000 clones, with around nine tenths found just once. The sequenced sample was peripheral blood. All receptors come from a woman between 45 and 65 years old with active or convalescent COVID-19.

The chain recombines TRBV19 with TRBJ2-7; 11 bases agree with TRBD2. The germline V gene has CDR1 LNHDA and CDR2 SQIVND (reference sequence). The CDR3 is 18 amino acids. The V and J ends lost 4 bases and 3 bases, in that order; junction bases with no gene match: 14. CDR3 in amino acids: CASSNQGSSGRALYEQYF. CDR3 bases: TGTGCCAGTAGTAATCAGGGCAGTAGCGGGAGGGCCCTCTACGAGCAGTACTTC.

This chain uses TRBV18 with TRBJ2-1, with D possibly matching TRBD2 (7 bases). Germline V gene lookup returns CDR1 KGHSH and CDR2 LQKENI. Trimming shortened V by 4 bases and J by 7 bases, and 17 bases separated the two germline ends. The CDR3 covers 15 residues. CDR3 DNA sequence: TGTGCCAGCTCACAGGGGGGGACCAGTGTTAATGAGCAGTTCTTC. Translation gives CASSQGGTSVNEQFF.

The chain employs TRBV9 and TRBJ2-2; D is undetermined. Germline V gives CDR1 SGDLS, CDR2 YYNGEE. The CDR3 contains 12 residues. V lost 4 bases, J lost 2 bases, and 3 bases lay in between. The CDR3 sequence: CASSPNTGELFF. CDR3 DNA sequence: TGTGCCAGCAGCCCAAACACCGGGGAGCTGTTTTTT.

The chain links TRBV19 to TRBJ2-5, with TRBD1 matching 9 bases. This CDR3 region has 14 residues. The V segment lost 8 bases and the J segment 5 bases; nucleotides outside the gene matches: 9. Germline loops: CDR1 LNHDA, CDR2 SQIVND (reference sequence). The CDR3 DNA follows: TGTGCCAGTGGGAACAGGGGGCGCCTGGAGACCCAGTACTTC. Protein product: CASGNRGRLETQYF.

In DNA, the CDR3 is TGTGCCAGCAGCCCGGGACAGGTATGGGTC. Its protein product is CASSPGQVWV. The chain couples TRBV12-3 or TRBV12-4 to TRBJ2-7, with 8 bases identical to TRBD1. The CDR3 is 10 residues long.

CDR3 residues: CASSEGVRLDYNEQFF. DNA for the CDR3: TGTGCCAGCAGTGAAGGGGTGCGACTGGACTACAATGAGCAGTTCTTC. The chain joins TRBV6-4 to TRBJ2-1; D perhaps matches TRBD1 (5 bases). Germline V gives CDR1 MRHNA, CDR2 SNTAGT. CDR3 length equals 16 residues. V lost 3 bases and J 3 bases, leaving 15 bases between the germline ends.

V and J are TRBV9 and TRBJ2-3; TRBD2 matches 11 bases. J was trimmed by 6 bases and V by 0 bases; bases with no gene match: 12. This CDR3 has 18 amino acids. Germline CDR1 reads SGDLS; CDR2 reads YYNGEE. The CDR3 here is CASSVGGGTSGPADTQYF. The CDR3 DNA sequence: TGTGCCAGCAGCGTAGGAGGCGGGACTAGCGGACCCGCGGATACGCAGTATTTT.

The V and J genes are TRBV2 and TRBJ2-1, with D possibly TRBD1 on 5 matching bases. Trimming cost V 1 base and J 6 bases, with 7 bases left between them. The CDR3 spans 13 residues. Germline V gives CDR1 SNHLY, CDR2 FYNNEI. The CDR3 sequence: CASSEDRSNEQFF. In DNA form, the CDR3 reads TGTGCCAGCAGTGAAGACAGGAGCAATGAGCAGTTCTTC.

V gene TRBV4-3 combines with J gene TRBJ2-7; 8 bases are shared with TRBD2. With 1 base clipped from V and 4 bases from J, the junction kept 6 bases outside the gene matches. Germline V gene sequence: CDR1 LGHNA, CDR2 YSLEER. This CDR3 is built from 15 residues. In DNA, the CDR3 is TGCGCCAGCAGCCAAGGCCCGGGAGGGTGGTACGAGCAGTACTTC. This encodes CASSQGPGGWYEQYF.

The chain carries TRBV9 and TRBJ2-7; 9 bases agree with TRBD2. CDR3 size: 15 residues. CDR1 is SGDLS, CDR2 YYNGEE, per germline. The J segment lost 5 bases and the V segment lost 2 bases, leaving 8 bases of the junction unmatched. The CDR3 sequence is CASSVTGTSLHEQYF. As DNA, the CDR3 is TGTGCCAGCAGCGTGACCGGGACTAGCCTCCACGAGCAGTACTTC.

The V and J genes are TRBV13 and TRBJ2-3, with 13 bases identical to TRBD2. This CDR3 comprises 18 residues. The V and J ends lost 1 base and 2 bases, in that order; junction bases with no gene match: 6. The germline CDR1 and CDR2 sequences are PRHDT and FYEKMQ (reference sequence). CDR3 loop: CASSLAVGTSGITDTQYF. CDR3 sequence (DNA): TGTGCCAGCAGCTTAGCTGTCGGGACTAGCGGGATCACAGATACGCAGTATTTT.

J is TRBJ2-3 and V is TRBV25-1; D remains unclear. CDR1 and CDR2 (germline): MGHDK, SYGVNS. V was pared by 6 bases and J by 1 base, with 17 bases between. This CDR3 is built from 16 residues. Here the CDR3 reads CASSELSWLRTDTQYF. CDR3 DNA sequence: TGTGCCAGCAGCGAACTGTCGTGGCTTCGCACAGATACGCAGTATTTT.

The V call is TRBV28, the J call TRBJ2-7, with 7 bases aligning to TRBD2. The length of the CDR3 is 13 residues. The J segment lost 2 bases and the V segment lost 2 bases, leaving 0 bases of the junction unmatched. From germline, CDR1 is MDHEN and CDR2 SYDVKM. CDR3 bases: TGTGCCAGCAGTTTAGCGGGAGCCTACGAGCAGTACTTC. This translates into CASSLAGAYEQYF.

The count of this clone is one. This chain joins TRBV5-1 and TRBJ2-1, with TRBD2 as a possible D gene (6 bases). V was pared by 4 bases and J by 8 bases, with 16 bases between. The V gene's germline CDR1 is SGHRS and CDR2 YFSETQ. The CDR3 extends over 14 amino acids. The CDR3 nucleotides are TGCGCCAGCAGCGCGGCGGAGGGGACGGATGAGCAGTTCTTC. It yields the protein CASSAAEGTDEQFF.

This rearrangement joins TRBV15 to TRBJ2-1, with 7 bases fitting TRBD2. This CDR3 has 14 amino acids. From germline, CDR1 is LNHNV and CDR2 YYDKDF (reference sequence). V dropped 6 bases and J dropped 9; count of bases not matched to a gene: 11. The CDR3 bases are TGTGCCACCAGATTTGGGAGGGCTGGACGTGAGCAGTTCTTC. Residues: CATRFGRAGREQFF. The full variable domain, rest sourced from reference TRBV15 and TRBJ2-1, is DAMVIQNPRYQVTQFGKPVTLSCSQTLNHNVMYWYQQKSSQAPKLLFHYYDKDFNNEADTPDNFQSRRPNTSFCFLDIRSPGLGDTAMYLCATRFGRAGREQFFGPGTRLTVL.

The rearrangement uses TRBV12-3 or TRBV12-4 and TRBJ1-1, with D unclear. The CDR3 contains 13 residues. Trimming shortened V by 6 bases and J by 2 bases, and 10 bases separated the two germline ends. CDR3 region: CASSSTPNTEAFF. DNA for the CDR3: TGTGCCAGCAGCTCGACACCCAACACTGAAGCTTTCTTT.

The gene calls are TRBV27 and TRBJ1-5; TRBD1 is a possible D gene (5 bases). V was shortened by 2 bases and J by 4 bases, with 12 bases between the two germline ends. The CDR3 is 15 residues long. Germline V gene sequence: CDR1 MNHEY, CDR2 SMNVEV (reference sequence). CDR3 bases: TGTGCCAGCAGTTTAGTCAGTGGGGGGAATCAGCCCCAGCATTTT. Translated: CASSLVSGGNQPQHF.

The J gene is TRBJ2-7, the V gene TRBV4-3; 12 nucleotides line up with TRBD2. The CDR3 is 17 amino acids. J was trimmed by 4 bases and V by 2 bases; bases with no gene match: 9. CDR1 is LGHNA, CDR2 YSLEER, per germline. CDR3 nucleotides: TGCGCCAGCAGCCAAACCCGCACTAGCGGGAGGAGGTACGAGCAGTACTTC. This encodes CASSQTRTSGRRYEQYF.

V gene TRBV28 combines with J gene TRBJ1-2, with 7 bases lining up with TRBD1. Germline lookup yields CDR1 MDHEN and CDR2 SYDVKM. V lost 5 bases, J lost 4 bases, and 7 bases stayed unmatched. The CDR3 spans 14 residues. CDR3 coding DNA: TGTGCCAGCAGTACCCCAACAGGGGTCTATGGCTACACCTTC. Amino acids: CASSTPTGVYGYTF.

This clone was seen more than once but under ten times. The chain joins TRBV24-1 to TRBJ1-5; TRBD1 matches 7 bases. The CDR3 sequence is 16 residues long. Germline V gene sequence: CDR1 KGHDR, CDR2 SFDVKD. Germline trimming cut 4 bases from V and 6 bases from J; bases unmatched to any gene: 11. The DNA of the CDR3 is TGTGCCACCAGTGACTCCCGACAGGGTCTGATTCAGCCCCAGCATTTT. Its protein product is CATSDSRQGLIQPQHF.

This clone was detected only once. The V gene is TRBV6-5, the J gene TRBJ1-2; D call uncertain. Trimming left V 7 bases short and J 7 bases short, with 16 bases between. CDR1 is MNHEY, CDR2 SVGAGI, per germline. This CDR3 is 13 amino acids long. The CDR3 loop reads CASTLRGYGGYTF. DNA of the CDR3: TGTGCCAGCACCCTGCGGGGATACGGTGGCTACACCTTC.

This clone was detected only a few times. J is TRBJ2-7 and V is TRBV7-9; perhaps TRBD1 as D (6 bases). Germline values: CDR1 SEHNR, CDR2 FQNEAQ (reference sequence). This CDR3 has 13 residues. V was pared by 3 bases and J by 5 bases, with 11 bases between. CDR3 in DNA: TGTGCCAGCAGCTTCAGGGGTAACGACGAGCAGTACTTC. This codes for CASSFRGNDEQYF.

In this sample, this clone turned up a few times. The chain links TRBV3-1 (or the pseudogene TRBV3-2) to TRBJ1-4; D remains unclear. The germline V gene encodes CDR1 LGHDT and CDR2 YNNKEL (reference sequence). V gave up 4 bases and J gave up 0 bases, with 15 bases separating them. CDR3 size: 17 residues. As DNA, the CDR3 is TGTGCCAGCAGCCGAACCGCCCCAACAGCAACTAATGAAAAACTGTTTTTT. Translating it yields CASSRTAPTATNEKLFF.

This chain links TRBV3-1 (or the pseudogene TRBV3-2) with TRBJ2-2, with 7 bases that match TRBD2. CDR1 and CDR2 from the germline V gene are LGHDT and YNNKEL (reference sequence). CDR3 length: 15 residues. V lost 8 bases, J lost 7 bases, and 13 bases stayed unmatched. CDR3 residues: CASRSSGIPIGELFF. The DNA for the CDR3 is TGTGCCAGCCGATCTAGCGGAATCCCTATCGGGGAGCTGTTTTTT.

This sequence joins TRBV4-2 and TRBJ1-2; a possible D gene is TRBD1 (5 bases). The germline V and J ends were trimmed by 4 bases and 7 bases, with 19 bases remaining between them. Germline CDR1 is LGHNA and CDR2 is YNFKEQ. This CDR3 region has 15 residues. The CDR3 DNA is TGTGCCAGCAGCCCTCGGGAGAGGGGACCCAGTGGCTACACCTTC. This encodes CASSPRERGPSGYTF.

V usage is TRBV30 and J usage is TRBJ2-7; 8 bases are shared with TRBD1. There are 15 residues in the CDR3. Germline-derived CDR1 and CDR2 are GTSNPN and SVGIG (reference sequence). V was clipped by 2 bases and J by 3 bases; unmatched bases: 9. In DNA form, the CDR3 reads TGTGCCTGGAGTCCCCCTCGGACAGGGTACTACGAGCAGTACTTC. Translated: CAWSPPRTGYYEQYF. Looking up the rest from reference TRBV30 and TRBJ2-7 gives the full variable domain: SQTIHQWPATLVQPVGSPLSLECTVEGTSNPNLYWYRQAAGRGLQLLFYSVGIGQISSEVPQNLSASRPQDRQFILSSKKLLLSDSGFYLCAWSPPRTGYYEQYFGPGTRLTVT.